These T cell receptor beta chains were read from a single sample in a study of glioma-infiltrating T cells after dendritic cell vaccination. Sequenced by immunoSEQ multiplex PCR; TCRdb stores in-frame clones only, minus some. There are roughly 100,000 clones in the sample; more than 80% occur only once, and approximately 12% lies in the top ten. The source material was blood, sampled before dendritic cell vaccination. The receptors originated from a human donor with glioblastoma. CDR3s include the opening cysteine and the closing phenylalanine or tryptophan. Each record gives: clone size, J gene, D gene, V gene, CDR3 protein, CDR3 DNA. D genes are given only for firm matches. Only part of the rows carry a size: once, few, many, or a class if the clone is expanded.

size: once
J: TRBJ2-3
D: TRBD2
V: TRBV5-4
CDR3: CASSSGLAGGTDTQYF
DNA: TGTGCCAGCAGCTCGGGACTAGCGGGGGGAACAGATACGCAGTATTTT

size: -
J: TRBJ2-7
D: -
V: TRBV5-1
CDR3: CASSFDGGEQYF
DNA: TGCGCCAGCAGCTTCGACGGGGGCGAGCAGTACTTC

size: once
J: TRBJ2-1
D: TRBD1
V: TRBV10-2
CDR3: CASSPGTVLKFF
DNA: TGCGCCAGCAGTCCAGGGACAGTCTTAAAGTTCTTC

size: once
J: TRBJ2-7
D: -
V: TRBV19
CDR3: CASSTDLSYGLEQYF
DNA: TGTGCCAGTAGTACCGACCTGTCCTACGGACTCGAGCAGTACTTC

size: -
J: TRBJ2-7
D: TRBD1
V: TRBV7-9
CDR3: CASSLGTGAYEQYF
DNA: TGTGCCAGCAGCTTAGGGACAGGGGCCTACGAGCAGTACTTC

size: -
J: TRBJ2-7
D: TRBD1
V: TRBV7-8
CDR3: CASSLVDRSQGDYEQYF
DNA: TGTGCCAGCAGCTTAGTGGATCGGTCACAGGGGGACTACGAGCAGTACTTC

size: few
J: TRBJ2-7
D: -
V: TRBV19
CDR3: CASSALRGLEQYF
DNA: TGTGCCAGTAGTGCCTTAAGGGGTCTCGAGCAGTACTTC

size: -
J: TRBJ1-2
D: TRBD1
V: TRBV4-1
CDR3: CASSQALTGDGYTF
DNA: TGCGCCAGCAGCCAAGCACTAACAGGGGATGGCTACACCTTC

size: -
J: TRBJ2-7
D: TRBD1
V: TRBV5-1
CDR3: CASSPSGTGHSYEQYF
DNA: TGCGCCAGCAGCCCTTCCGGGACAGGCCACTCCTACGAGCAGTACTTC

size: -
J: TRBJ1-1
D: -
V: TRBV7-9
CDR3: CASSKQMNTEAFF
DNA: TGTGCCAGCAGCAAGCAAATGAACACTGAAGCTTTCTTT

size: -
J: TRBJ2-7
D: TRBD1
V: TRBV13
CDR3: CASSEGTGNYEQYF
DNA: TGTGCCAGCAGTGAAGGGACAGGGAACTACGAGCAGTACTTC

size: once
J: TRBJ2-5
D: TRBD2
V: TRBV5-1
CDR3: CASSPGGKQETQYF
DNA: TGCGCCAGCAGCCCGGGGGGGAAACAAGAGACCCAGTACTTC

size: -
J: TRBJ1-1
D: TRBD1
V: TRBV7-9
CDR3: CASSLDQGDAEAFF
DNA: TGTGCCAGCAGCTTAGATCAGGGGGACGCTGAAGCTTTCTTT

size: once
J: TRBJ1-4
D: TRBD1
V: TRBV4-1
CDR3: CASSQTRDRDNFNEKLFF
DNA: TGCGCCAGCAGCCAAACACGAGACAGGGATAACTTTAATGAAAAACTGTTTTTT

size: -
J: TRBJ1-3
D: -
V: TRBV4-2
CDR3: CASSQETGSGNTIYF
DNA: TGTGCCAGCAGCCAAGAAACAGGCTCTGGAAACACCATATATTTT

size: -
J: TRBJ2-3
D: TRBD2
V: TRBV7-2
CDR3: CASSLWVAGGGADTQYF
DNA: TGTGCCAGCAGCTTATGGGTAGCGGGGGGGGGCGCAGATACGCAGTATTTT

size: -
J: TRBJ1-1
D: TRBD1
V: TRBV7-2
CDR3: CASRTDRGGTEAFF
DNA: TGTGCCAGCAGGACGGACAGGGGGGGAACTGAAGCTTTCTTT

size: -
J: TRBJ2-5
D: TRBD1
V: TRBV5-4
CDR3: CASSLGGTGRGETQYF
DNA: TGTGCCAGCAGCTTGGGTGGGACAGGGAGAGGAGAGACCCAGTACTTC

size: -
J: TRBJ2-5
D: -
V: TRBV18
CDR3: CASSPSFGGGEETQYF
DNA: TGTGCCAGCTCACCCTCCTTCGGGGGAGGCGAAGAGACCCAGTACTTC

size: -
J: TRBJ1-5
D: -
V: TRBV4-2
CDR3: CASSQVSRDTGNF
DNA: TGTGCCAGCAGCCAGGTCTCCCGGGACACGGGAAATTTT

size: -
J: TRBJ1-1
D: -
V: TRBV2
CDR3: CASSKQGNTEAFF
DNA: TGTGCCAGCAGTAAACAGGGAAACACTGAAGCTTTCTTT

size: once
J: TRBJ1-1
D: -
V: TRBV6-5
CDR3: CASSYPGGVTEAFF
DNA: TGTGCCAGCAGTTACCCGGGGGGAGTCACTGAAGCTTTCTTT

size: -
J: TRBJ2-5
D: TRBD2
V: TRBV6-5
CDR3: CASSYRGLPSETQYF
DNA: TGTGCCAGCAGTTACCGGGGACTACCCTCAGAGACCCAGTACTTC

size: -
J: TRBJ1-1
D: -
V: TRBV6-5
CDR3: CASSYSYPGLPRWAFF
DNA: TGTGCCAGCAGTTACTCGTACCCGGGACTCCCGAGGTGGGCTTTCTTT

size: -
J: TRBJ2-5
D: -
V: TRBV30
CDR3: CAWSSKWTDQETQYF
DNA: TGTGCCTGGAGTTCTAAATGGACTGACCAAGAGACCCAGTACTTC

size: once
J: TRBJ2-7
D: -
V: TRBV5-1
CDR3: CASSLLQGVEQYF
DNA: TGCGCCAGCAGCTTGCTTCAAGGGGTCGAGCAGTACTTC

size: -
J: TRBJ1-1
D: -
V: TRBV19
CDR3: CASSIAGDTTYTEAFF
DNA: TGTGCCAGTAGTATAGCAGGGGACACCACTTACACTGAAGCTTTCTTT

size: few
J: TRBJ1-1
D: -
V: TRBV14
CDR3: CASSQNTPSEAFF
DNA: TGTGCCAGCAGCCAGAACACCCCCTCCGAAGCTTTCTTT

size: -
J: TRBJ1-1
D: TRBD1
V: TRBV9
CDR3: CASSLGQTNTEAFF
DNA: TGTGCCAGCAGCTTGGGACAGACGAACACTGAAGCTTTCTTT

size: few
J: TRBJ1-3
D: -
V: TRBV19
CDR3: CASSWSSGNTIYF
DNA: TGTGCCAGTAGTTGGAGCTCTGGAAACACCATATATTTT

size: few
J: TRBJ1-1
D: -
V: TRBV6-1
CDR3: CASSEDTLNTEAFF
DNA: TGTGCCAGCAGTGAAGATACTTTGAACACTGAAGCTTTCTTT

size: once
J: TRBJ2-1
D: TRBD1
V: TRBV27
CDR3: CATRPLGQGVNEQFF
DNA: TGTGCCACCCGCCCGTTGGGACAGGGGGTCAATGAGCAGTTCTTC

size: -
J: TRBJ2-7
D: -
V: TRBV7-2
CDR3: CASSLLDYEQHF
DNA: TGTGCCAGCAGCTTACTGGACTACGAGCAGCACTTC

size: -
J: TRBJ2-3
D: TRBD2
V: TRBV4-1
CDR3: CASSLRTSGGSTDTQYF
DNA: TGCGCCAGCAGCCTCAGGACTAGCGGGGGTAGCACAGATACGCAGTATTTT

size: -
J: TRBJ1-4
D: TRBD1
V: TRBV5-1
CDR3: CASSPPGQAGENEKLFF
DNA: TGCGCCAGCAGCCCCCCGGGACAGGCGGGGGAAAATGAAAAACTGTTTTTT

size: -
J: TRBJ2-1
D: TRBD2
V: TRBV7-6
CDR3: CASSYRLAGGEYNEQFF
DNA: TGTGCCAGCAGCTACCGATTAGCGGGGGGGGAATACAATGAGCAGTTCTTC

size: -
J: TRBJ2-1
D: TRBD1
V: TRBV13
CDR3: CASSPWDRGYNEQFF
DNA: TGTGCCAGCAGCCCGTGGGACAGGGGTTACAATGAGCAGTTCTTC

size: -
J: TRBJ2-7
D: -
V: TRBV30
CDR3: CAWSADTYEQYF
DNA: TGTGCCTGGAGTGCGGACACCTACGAGCAGTACTTC

size: -
J: TRBJ2-1
D: -
V: TRBV9
CDR3: CASSLRTDSYNEQFF
DNA: TGTGCCAGCAGCCTTAGGACAGACTCCTACAATGAGCAGTTCTTC

size: -
J: TRBJ1-2
D: -
V: TRBV15
CDR3: CATSSTRHYGYTF
DNA: TGTGCCACCAGCAGTACGAGGCACTATGGCTACACCTTC

size: -
J: TRBJ1-5
D: -
V: TRBV9
CDR3: CASSVVPGNAQPQHF
DNA: TGTGCCAGCAGCGTAGTGCCAGGGAACGCTCAGCCCCAGCATTTT

size: -
J: TRBJ2-7
D: -
V: TRBV6-4
CDR3: CASSPQTVSEQYF
DNA: TGTGCCAGCAGCCCCCAGACAGTATCCGAGCAGTACTTC

size: -
J: TRBJ1-2
D: -
V: TRBV5-5
CDR3: CASSFGPDNYGYTF
DNA: TGTGCCAGCAGCTTCGGTCCCGATAACTATGGCTACACCTTC

size: -
J: TRBJ1-2
D: -
V: TRBV29-1
CDR3: CSSTSPGGFYGYTF
DNA: TGCAGCTCAACCAGCCCAGGAGGGTTCTATGGCTACACCTTC

size: -
J: TRBJ1-4
D: TRBD1
V: TRBV30
CDR3: CAWSVGTGTGDEKLFF
DNA: TGTGCCTGGAGTGTGGGGACCGGGACAGGGGATGAAAAACTGTTTTTT

size: -
J: TRBJ1-1
D: -
V: TRBV5-4
CDR3: CASSLTRQTEAFF
DNA: TGTGCCAGCAGCTTGACTCGACAGACTGAAGCTTTCTTT

size: -
J: TRBJ1-5
D: TRBD1
V: TRBV7-8
CDR3: CASSSRDRENQPQHF
DNA: TGTGCCAGCAGCTCGAGGGACAGGGAAAATCAGCCCCAGCATTTT